The 10 T cell receptor beta chains below all came from one sample that was sequenced in a study of cytotoxic CD8 clonotypes in ibrutinib-treated CLL. Sequencing was performed with immunoSEQ multiplex PCR; in TCRdb, only in-frame clones are kept and a portion is missing. The sample shows 160,000 or so clones, roughly 90% of them seen only once. Material: PBMCs, obtained at disease progression, from a patient treated with ibrutinib. The receptor set was obtained from a human donor with chronic lymphocytic leukemia.

The chain recombines TRBV5-6 with TRBJ1-4; possibly TRBD1 for D (6 bases). V lost 4 bases to trimming and J lost 5 bases, with 15 bases between them. The CDR3 length is 15 residues. Germline CDR1 is SGHDT and CDR2 is YYEEEE. The DNA of the CDR3 is TGTGCCAGCAGCCCGTGGGGGACACAGAATGAAAAACTGTTTTTT. It codes for CASSPWGTQNEKLFF.

The chain recombines TRBV5-6 with TRBJ2-3; D unclear. This CDR3 spans 15 amino acids. Germline CDR1 reads SGHDT; CDR2 reads YYEEEE. The V end was cut by 2 bases, the J end by 2 bases, with 12 bases between. The CDR3 here is CASSFSLTITDTQYF. DNA of the CDR3: TGTGCCAGCAGCTTCTCTCTAACCATCACAGATACGCAGTATTTT. Full variable domain (remainder filled in from reference TRBV5-6 and TRBJ2-3): DAGVTQSPTHLIKTRGQQVTLRCSPKSGHDTVSWYQQALGQGPQFIFQYYEEEERQRGNFPDRFSGHQFPNYSSELNVNALLLGDSALYLCASSFSLTITDTQYFGPGTRLTVL.

The V gene is TRBV19, the J gene TRBJ1-1, with D unresolved. The V end was cut by 4 bases, the J end by 2 bases, with 17 bases between. The CDR3 totals 16 residues. In germline, CDR1 is LNHDA, CDR2 SQIVND (reference sequence). CDR3 sequence (DNA): TGTGCCAGTAGTAGGCCGGGAGGGCCGGGCAACACTGAAGCTTTCTTT. Translated: CASSRPGGPGNTEAFF.

The CDR3 here is CASSPPGTYYEQYF. The CDR3 DNA sequence: TGTGCCAGCAGCCCACCCGGGACGTACTACGAGCAGTACTTC. The chain joins TRBV25-1 to TRBJ2-7; D could derive from TRBD1 or TRBD2 (5 bases each). Germline V gives CDR1 MGHDK, CDR2 SYGVNS. V lost 6 bases and J lost 3, with 15 bases in between. The CDR3 totals 14 residues.

The chain links TRBV5-8 to TRBJ1-4; the D is unclear. This CDR3 spans 14 amino acids. From germline, CDR1 is SGHTS and CDR2 YDEGEE. V dropped 0 bases and J dropped 8 bases, with 11 bases sitting between them. CDR3 in DNA: TGTGCCAGCAGCTTGGTAGTGTCAGAGGAAAAACTGTTTTTT. Its protein is CASSLVVSEEKLFF.

The V gene is TRBV4-1, the J gene TRBJ2-1; D gene uncertain. This CDR3 is 19 amino acids long. V was cut by 0 bases and J by 4 bases, with 22 bases left in between. The V gene's germline CDR1 is MGHRA and CDR2 YSYEKL. Here the CDR3 DNA reads TGCGCCAGCAGCCAAGATCGGTGGGCCAGCTTATCAGAGTACAATGAGCAGTTCTTC. This encodes CASSQDRWASLSEYNEQFF.

This chain joins TRBV11-2 and TRBJ2-2; D could derive from TRBD1 or TRBD2 (5 bases each). Germline values: CDR1 SGHAT, CDR2 FQNNGV. Trimming cost V 5 bases and J 6 bases, with 19 bases left between them. CDR3 length equals 16 residues. CDR3 in DNA: TGTGCCAGCAGCGGACGAGGGGCGAACCCTGCCGGGGAGCTGTTTTTT. Its protein product is CASSGRGANPAGELFF.

This clone was recorded once. This chain links TRBV6-5 with TRBJ1-4; TRBD1 is a possible D gene (5 bases). CDR1 and CDR2 (germline): MNHEY, SVGAGI. This CDR3 contains 15 residues. V lost 9 bases and J 2 bases, leaving 16 bases between the germline ends. This CDR3 reads CASSRRESTNEKLFF. CDR3 sequence (DNA): TGTGCCAGTTCCCGCAGGGAATCGACTAATGAAAAACTGTTTTTT.

The CDR3 here is CATSSAGAGTDTQYF. The CDR3 DNA reads TGTGCCACCTCGTCGGCAGGAGCAGGAACAGATACGCAGTATTTT. V gene TRBV2 combines with J gene TRBJ2-3; D unresolved. Germline V gene lookup returns CDR1 SNHLY and CDR2 FYNNEI. This CDR3 region has 15 residues. Between the trimmed V and J ends, which lost 10 bases and 3 bases, there was a span of 20 bases.

The chain links TRBV20-1 to TRBJ2-7; D not resolved. This CDR3 has 11 residues. Germline lookup yields CDR1 DFQATT and CDR2 SNEGSKA (reference sequence). Trimming left V 5 bases short and J 3 bases short, with 8 bases between. The CDR3 sequence: CSAEFNYEQYF. The CDR3 DNA follows: TGCAGTGCTGAATTCAACTACGAGCAGTACTTC.